This T cell receptor (beta chain) stems from a study of blood T cells in healthy people across ages. Notes on the study in general: Age advanced and TCR beta diversity per million T cells fell, roughly linearly. Relative to aged donors, long-lived donors carried more naive CD4+ cells and displayed higher diversity.

A second 7 to 11 cycle PCR used barcoded and J-beta primers. Carrying 12 random nucleotides, a template-switch adaptor labeled each individual cDNA molecule. TCRdb reprocessed the 5' RACE reads via MiXCR and lists one record per CDR3 protein. The sample lists 1.5 million to 2 million distinct CDR3 sequences, about 49% occurring once. Only a few counts were recorded for this clonotype. What it binds is unknown. The CDR3 consists of 17 residues. Trimming took 0 bases from V and 0 from J; bases not matched to a gene: 8. Germline CDR1 reads LGHNA; CDR2 reads YSLEER. PBMCs, at least 7 million per sample, were isolated.

The sequence came from a woman in her thirties or forties in good health. Sample: blood. This chain uses TRBV4-3 with TRBJ2-7; TRBD2 matches at 7 bases. As DNA, the CDR3 is TGCGCCAGCAGCCAAGATCGGGGGAGGGGATACTCCTACGAGCAGTACTTC. This gives the protein CASSQDRGRGYSYEQYF.